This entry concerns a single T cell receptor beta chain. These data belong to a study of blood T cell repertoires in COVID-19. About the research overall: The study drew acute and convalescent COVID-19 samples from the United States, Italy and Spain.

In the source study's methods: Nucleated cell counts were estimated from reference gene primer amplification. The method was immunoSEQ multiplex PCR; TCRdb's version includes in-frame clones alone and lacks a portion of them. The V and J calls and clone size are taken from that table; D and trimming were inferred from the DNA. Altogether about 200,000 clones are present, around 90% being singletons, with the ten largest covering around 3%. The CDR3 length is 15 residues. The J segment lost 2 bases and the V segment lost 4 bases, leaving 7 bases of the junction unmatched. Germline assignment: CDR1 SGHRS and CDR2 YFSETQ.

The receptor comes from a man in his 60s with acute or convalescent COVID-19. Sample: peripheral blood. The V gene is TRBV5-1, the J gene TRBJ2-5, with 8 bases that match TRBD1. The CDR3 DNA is TGCGCCAGCAGCCCGGGGACAGGCTCACAAGAGACCCAGTACTTC. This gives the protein CASSPGTGSQETQYF.